The next 3 T cell receptor beta chains were all read from a single sample in a study of shared clonotypes between healthy human individuals. Sequencing used immunoSEQ multiplex PCR; TCRdb keeps in-frame clones, though not all of them. The data contain 2 million to 2.5 million clones, approximately 93% of them singletons. Specimen: naive CD4+ T cells from PBMCs. Subset given: CD45RA+ positively selected. The source is a man between 18 and 35 years old in good health. Some clones in this sample may be carry-over from other donors' samples.

The chain joins TRBV6-1 to TRBJ2-7, with a weak D call TRBD2 (6 bases). CDR1 is MNHNS and CDR2 is SASEGT in the germline V gene. The V gene lost 3 bases and the J gene lost 2 bases, with 20 bases spanning the gap. The CDR3 spans 17 residues. In DNA form, the CDR3 reads TGTGCCAGCAGTGAGGAGGGACTCCTGGGCCTCACCTACGAGCAGTACTTC. This codes for CASSEEGLLGLTYEQYF.

The chain uses TRBV10-1 and TRBJ1-3, with D unresolved. Germline CDR1 and CDR2: WNHNN and SYGVQD (reference sequence). This CDR3 has 14 residues. Trimming took 10 bases from V and 5 from J, leaving 18 bases between them. CDR3 nucleotides: TGCGCCAACCCTACTGGCGGTTCTAGAAACACCATATATTTT. Translation gives CANPTGGSRNTIYF.

In DNA form, the CDR3 reads TGTGCCAGCAGCTCCGAGAGGGGCGGGGGTAATGAAAAACTGTTTTTT. As protein: CASSSERGGGNEKLFF. The chain joins TRBV11-2 to TRBJ1-4, with D tentatively TRBD1 (5 bases). CDR1 is SGHAT, CDR2 FQNNGV, per germline. The V gene lost 4 bases and the J gene lost 4 bases, with 16 bases spanning the gap. This CDR3 has 16 residues.